Detailed here is one TCR beta chain. Its antigen is not known. The data are from a study of shared clonotypes between healthy human individuals. Study outcomes and limitations: Richness estimates generally favored naive over memory subsets.

Sequencing was performed with immunoSEQ multiplex PCR; in TCRdb, only in-frame clones are kept and a portion is missing. The data hold 2 million to 3 million clones, with roughly 93% observed a single time. The CDR3 has 15 residues. Germline CDR1 is SGHNT and CDR2 is YYREEE (reference sequence). V dropped 1 base and J dropped 2 bases, with 11 bases sitting between them. Sequences were obtained from naive CD4+ T cells from PBMCs. The subset is: CD45RA+ positively selected. The sequence came from a man younger than 35 in good health. Some clones in this sample may be carry-over from other donors' samples. The chain has TRBV5-4 and TRBJ2-3; a possible D gene is TRBD1 (5 bases). The CDR3 is CASSLRAGNTDTQYF. The CDR3 nucleotides are TGTGCCAGCAGCTTGAGGGCAGGGAACACAGATACGCAGTATTTT.